These 16 T cell receptor beta chains originate from one sample sequenced in a study of blood T cell repertoires in COVID-19. Sequencing used immunoSEQ multiplex PCR; TCRdb keeps in-frame clones, though not all of them. The data contain about 280,000 clones, around 90% of them singletons. Sample: PBMCs or T cells enriched from blood (not recorded which). The receptors shown here come from a middle-aged woman who had recovered from COVID-19.

The rearrangement links TRBV7-3 to TRBJ1-1; D is unclear. Deletions cut 5 bases from V and 6 bases from J, with 7 bases between. The CDR3 loop spans 11 amino acids. Germline V CDR1 and CDR2: SGHTA, FQGTGA. CDR3 DNA: TGTGCCAGCAGCCCGGGTGCTGAAGCTTTCTTT. It specifies CASSPGAEAFF.

This chain joins TRBV5-1 and TRBJ1-2, with D maybe TRBD1 (6 bases). Germline values: CDR1 SGHRS, CDR2 YFSETQ. The V and J ends lost 0 bases and 5 bases respectively, with 14 bases between them. The CDR3 sequence is 15 residues long. The CDR3 reads CASSLGYGTQYGYTF. CDR3 bases: TGCGCCAGCAGCTTGGGATACGGGACACAGTATGGCTACACCTTC.

This clone was counted only a few times. V is TRBV19 and J is TRBJ2-3, with TRBD2 matching 7 bases. This CDR3 has 16 amino acids. Losses at the gene ends were 0 bases for V and 5 bases for J; bases not matched to a gene: 8. In germline, CDR1 is LNHDA, CDR2 SQIVND (reference sequence). CDR3 sequence reads: CASSIDLRQRGDTQYF. Written as DNA, the CDR3 is TGTGCCAGTAGTATAGATCTACGTCAGCGGGGAGATACGCAGTATTTT.

This chain connects TRBV27 to TRBJ1-1; unclear D gene. Between the trimmed V and J ends, which lost 1 base and 3 bases, there was a span of 6 bases. The germline gives CDR1 MNHEY, CDR2 SMNVEV (reference sequence). There are 13 residues in the CDR3. The CDR3 nucleotides read TGTGCCAGCAGTTTATGGCGGGACACTGAAGCTTTCTTT. Translated, it gives CASSLWRDTEAFF.

The chain joins TRBV18 to TRBJ2-7, with D possibly matching TRBD2 (6 bases). Looked up from germline, CDR1 is KGHSH and CDR2 is LQKENI. This CDR3 contains 13 residues. V lost 4 bases and J lost 1, with 8 bases in between. Written as DNA, the CDR3 is TGTGCCAGCTCACTAGCGGAGTCCTACGAGCAGTACTTC. Protein product: CASSLAESYEQYF. Drawing the rest from reference TRBV18 and TRBJ2-7, the complete variable domain is NAGVMQNPRHLVRRRGQEARLRCSPMKGHSHVYWYRQLPEEGLKFMVYLQKENIIDESGMPKERFSAEFPKEGPSILRIQQVVRGDSAAYFCASSLAESYEQYFGPGTRLTVT.

The rearrangement joins TRBV11-2 to TRBJ2-1, with 10 bases matching TRBD2. The CDR3 covers 16 residues. J gave up 3 bases and V 4 bases, and 6 bases lay outside the gene matches. Per the germline V gene, CDR1 is SGHAT and CDR2 is FQNNGV. Written as DNA, the CDR3 is TGTGCCAGCAGCTCGATAGCGGGAGGCCTCTACAATGAGCAGTTCTTC. Its translation is CASSSIAGGLYNEQFF.

The DNA for the CDR3 is TGCGCCAGCAGCCAAAGGAGAGCGGGAGCCTACGAGCAGTACTTC. It encodes CASSQRRAGAYEQYF. This rearrangement joins TRBV4-3 to TRBJ2-7; 8 nucleotides match TRBD2. Germline V gene data show CDR1 as LGHNA and CDR2 as YSLEER. CDR3 length: 15 amino acids. With V trimmed by 2 bases and J by 2 bases, 5 bases remained unmatched.

The gene calls are TRBV19 and TRBJ2-7, with 11 nucleotides matching TRBD1. Unmatched junction bases numbered 3, after V lost 7 bases and J lost 1 base. CDR1 is LNHDA, CDR2 SQIVND, per germline (reference sequence). The CDR3 is 14 residues long. In DNA, the CDR3 is TGTGCCAGTAAGAGGGACAGGGGGTCCTACGAGCAGTACTTC. This encodes CASKRDRGSYEQYF.

The rearrangement links TRBV5-5 to TRBJ2-3; D might be TRBD1 (5 bases). V lost 1 base and J 3 bases, leaving 9 bases between the germline ends. Germline CDR1 and CDR2: SGHKS and YYEKEE (reference sequence). This CDR3 contains 14 residues. The CDR3 here is CASSLQDRTDTQYF. CDR3 in DNA: TGTGCCAGCAGCTTGCAAGACAGAACAGATACGCAGTATTTT.

The rearrangement joins TRBV5-1 to TRBJ2-3; 10 nucleotides match TRBD1. The CDR3 has 14 amino acids. Trimming cost V 7 bases and J 4 bases; bases outside gene matches: 6. CDR1 is SGHRS and CDR2 is YFSETQ in the germline V gene. The CDR3 nucleotides are TGCGCCAGCCGGACCGGGACAGGGGCAGATACGCAGTATTTT. This sequence encodes CASRTGTGADTQYF.

This rearrangement joins TRBV5-1 to TRBJ1-5, with no clear D. V lost 0 bases and J 6 bases, leaving 13 bases between the germline ends. Germline V gives CDR1 SGHRS, CDR2 YFSETQ. This CDR3 has 15 residues. Here the CDR3 reads CASSLAAGSGQPQHF. The CDR3 region has the DNA TGCGCCAGCAGCTTGGCCGCGGGATCTGGTCAGCCCCAGCATTTT.

The V gene is TRBV7-9, the J gene TRBJ1-1; D is uncertain. Trimming stripped 0 bases from V and 5 bases from J, with 7 bases between. The CDR3 has 13 amino acids. CDR1 SEHNR and CDR2 FQNEAQ come from the germline V gene (reference sequence). CDR3 DNA: TGTGCCAGCAGCTTAGCCAGATTGACTGAAGCTTTCTTT. It codes for CASSLARLTEAFF.

V gene TRBV9 combines with J gene TRBJ2-1, with 12 bases that match TRBD2. J lost 0 bases, V lost 0 bases, and 4 bases had no gene match. Germline CDR1 SGDLS, CDR2 YYNGEE. This CDR3 spans 18 amino acids. The CDR3 is CASSVVGLAGSSYNEQFF. CDR3 coding DNA: TGTGCCAGCAGCGTAGTGGGACTAGCGGGTTCCTCCTACAATGAGCAGTTCTTC. The complete variable domain, with remaining parts taken from reference TRBV9 and TRBJ2-1, reads DSGVTQTPKHLITATGQRVTLRCSPRSGDLSVYWYQQSLDQGLQFLIQYYNGEERAKGNILERFSAQQFPDLHSELNLSSLELGDSALYFCASSVVGLAGSSYNEQFFGPGTRLTVL.

The genes are TRBV2 and TRBJ2-7; D perhaps matches TRBD1 (6 bases). V lost 6 bases to trimming and J lost 3 bases, with 9 bases between them. The germline gives CDR1 SNHLY, CDR2 FYNNEI. The CDR3 runs to 12 residues. CDR3 coding DNA: TGTGCCAGCAGACCGGACAGCTACGAGCAGTACTTC. It encodes CASRPDSYEQYF. The variable domain in full, with the rest retrieved from reference TRBV2 and TRBJ2-7, is EPEVTQTPSHQVTQMGQEVILRCVPISNHLYFYWYRQILGQKVEFLVSFYNNEISEKSEIFDDQFSVERPDGSNFTLKIRSTKLEDSAMYFCASRPDSYEQYFGPGTRLTVT.

This clone was seen more than once but under ten times. The gene calls are TRBV4-2 and TRBJ1-2; D remains unclear. The germline gives CDR1 LGHNA, CDR2 YNFKEQ. V lost 2 bases to trimming and J lost 6 bases, with 16 bases between them. The CDR3 loop spans 15 amino acids. The CDR3 DNA sequence: TGTGCCAGCAGCCAACCTCTACGGGTTGAGGATGGCTACACCTTC. Protein sequence: CASSQPLRVEDGYTF.

The chain joins TRBV6-6 to TRBJ1-5; tentative D call: TRBD1 (5 bases). Trimming shortened V by 2 bases and J by 4 bases, and 6 bases separated the two germline ends. The CDR3 contains 13 residues. Germline values: CDR1 MNHNY, CDR2 SVGAGI (reference sequence). CDR3 in DNA: TGTGCCAGCAGTTACACAGGAAATCAGCCCCAGCATTTT. It is translated as CASSYTGNQPQHF.